Sequencing of this T cell receptor beta chain was carried out in a study of post-analysis software for immune sequencing data. The overall study: Clinical courses comprised relapsing-remitting, secondary progressive and progressive-relapsing multiple sclerosis.

The CDR3 length is 16 residues. The germline V gene encodes CDR1 KGHDR and CDR2 SFDVKD. V lost 4 bases and J 7 bases, leaving 22 bases between the germline ends. The library was made from cDNA and included unique molecular identifiers. The source material, about 0.95 to 10 million T cells, gave rise to roughly 0.5 million cDNA molecules. MiXCR, applied by TCRdb to the PCR reads, yields one record per CDR3 protein. The repertoire holds approximately 770,000 distinct CDR3 sequences, with 46% as singletons. Whole-study findings and limits: Normalized Chao1 diversity in multiple sclerosis patients fell significantly below that of controls. Five TRBV segments appeared more often in patients than in controls, and TRBV5-6, TRBV5-1 and TRBV20-1 were among these. F measure grouped same-batch samples tightly together.

Details on this clonotype: What it binds is not known.

Sequenced sample: blood. V gene TRBV24-1 combines with J gene TRBJ2-7, with D perhaps being TRBD1 or TRBD2 (5 bases each). The clonotype was recovered from a girl aged 10 to 17 with multiple sclerosis. The CDR3 DNA is TGTGCCACCAGTGACCCAGGAGCTAGCTGGGGCAATGAGCAGTACTTC. This sequence encodes CATSDPGASWGNEQYF.